This T cell receptor beta chain appears in the sequencing data of a study of cytomegalovirus exposure and HLA in healthy donors. Primers: 60 Vbeta forward and 13 Jbeta reverse. Clones were sequenced by immunoSEQ multiplex PCR, and TCRdb holds only the in-frame ones, with some missing. Among under 150,000 clones listed, 81% were seen once. Study-wide findings and caveats: Some highly shared sequence variants likely arose as a pipeline artifact. Among donors in an Asian-associated ancestry cluster, a later analysis reportedly found fewer N-insertions than the roughly 700-donor mean.

Per the germline V gene, CDR1 is GTSNPN and CDR2 is SVGIG (reference sequence). V was clipped by 1 base and J by 4 bases; unmatched bases: 7. The length of the CDR3 is 15 residues. For this clone: Its cognate antigen is unknown. This sample includes further DNA sequences coding for the same CDR3.

Nominally healthy donors were sampled, though unrecorded immune exposures were likely. V usage is TRBV30 and J usage is TRBJ1-5, with TRBD1 identical over 7 bases. The receptor comes from a man between 18 and 35 years old in good health and CMV-seronegative. Sequenced input: PBMCs. CDR3 residues: CAWSEGVRGNQPQHF. CDR3 DNA sequence: TGTGCCTGGAGTGAGGGAGTCAGGGGGAATCAGCCCCAGCATTTT.